The clone carrying this TCR beta chain was counted a few times. The data originate from a study of CD8 T cells in ankylosing spondylitis. In TCRdb, the 5' RACE reads were re-called with MiXCR into one record per CDR3 protein. This sample yields some 350,000 distinct CDR3 sequences, of which roughly 14% are seen a single time; 0.95% to 1.4% belongs to the top ten. The CDR3 is 13 residues long. Trimming removed 3 bases from V and 4 bases from J; junction bases left unmatched: 2. Per the germline V gene, CDR1 is MGHRA and CDR2 is YSYEKL. The clonotype originates from a male donor with ankylosing spondylitis or in good health (not recorded which). The sequenced material came from blood, either unsorted or a sorted T cell fraction (not recorded which). The chain employs TRBV4-1 and TRBJ1-2; 7 bases are a match to TRBD1. The CDR3 region has the DNA TGCGCCAGCAGCCAGACAGGGTTCTATGGCTACACCTTC. Its translation is CASSQTGFYGYTF.